The 19 T cell receptor beta chains below were found in one sample sequenced in a study of shared clonotypes between healthy human individuals. The protocol was immunoSEQ multiplex PCR, while the TCRdb copy is restricted to in-frame clones and leaves out a portion. The sample includes over 700,000 clones, 55% to 80% seen only once; the top ten take around 1.8%. Material for sequencing was memory CD4+ T cells sorted from blood. Subset noted: CD45RA-negative fraction. All receptors come from a woman aged 25 to 39 in good health.

This sequence joins TRBV4-1 and TRBJ2-7, with D perhaps TRBD1 (6 bases). Germline assignment: CDR1 MGHRA and CDR2 YSYEKL. Trimming left V 0 bases short and J 2 bases short, with 11 bases between. This CDR3 has 15 residues. The CDR3 DNA is TGCGCCAGCAGCCAAGAACAGGGATCCCCCTACGAGCAGTACTTC. Translating it yields CASSQEQGSPYEQYF.

This chain links TRBV5-8 with TRBJ1-2; D gene uncertain. Trimming took off 4 bases at V and 0 bases at J, with 13 bases between the two ends. CDR3 size: 15 residues. Germline lookup yields CDR1 SGHTS and CDR2 YDEGEE. CDR3 in amino acids: CASSKRTGANYGYTF. CDR3 in DNA: TGTGCCAGCAGCAAAAGGACGGGAGCTAACTATGGCTACACCTTC.

This clone has ten or more counts. This CDR3 is also generated by other DNA sequences in the sample. The V call is TRBV7-2, the J call TRBJ2-1; no clear D gene. V lost 3 bases to trimming and J lost 0 bases, with 6 bases between them. The CDR3 has 14 amino acids. Germline V gene data show CDR1 as SGHTA and CDR2 as FQGNSA. CDR3 sequence reads: CASSFSSSYNEQFF. CDR3 in DNA: TGTGCCAGCAGCTTTTCGAGCTCCTACAATGAGCAGTTCTTC.

The rearrangement uses TRBV11-2 and TRBJ2-1; D call uncertain. The CDR3 spans 14 residues. V gave up 0 bases and J gave up 9 bases, with 12 bases separating them. CDR1 SGHAT and CDR2 FQNNGV come from the germline V gene. As DNA, the CDR3 is TGTGCCAGCAGCTTAGATCCTAGGTTGGGTGAGCAGTTCTTC. Residues: CASSLDPRLGEQFF.

The chain joins TRBV5-1 to TRBJ1-4, with D hard to call. The CDR3 is 16 residues long. Trimming stripped 1 base from V and 5 bases from J, with 15 bases between. Germline V gene sequence: CDR1 SGHRS, CDR2 YFSETQ. This CDR3 reads CASSLWPGRENEKLFF. Here the CDR3 DNA reads TGCGCCAGCAGCTTGTGGCCGGGAAGGGAAAATGAAAAACTGTTTTTT.

The rearrangement uses TRBV30 and TRBJ2-1; TRBD2 matches 9 bases. The CDR3 has 14 residues. From germline, CDR1 is GTSNPN and CDR2 SVGIG (reference sequence). The J segment lost 8 bases and the V segment lost 0 bases, leaving 5 bases of the junction unmatched. The CDR3 sequence: CAWSVGLASHEQFF. As DNA, the CDR3 is TGTGCCTGGAGTGTGGGACTAGCATCCCATGAGCAGTTCTTC.

CDR3 residues: CASSRWGPGYTF. As DNA, the CDR3 is TGTGCCAGCAGCCGATGGGGGCCTGGCTACACCTTC. The chain recombines TRBV7-2 with TRBJ1-2; D might be TRBD1 (6 bases). The germline gives CDR1 SGHTA, CDR2 FQGNSA. This CDR3 comprises 12 residues. Deletions cut 5 bases from V and 7 bases from J, with 11 bases between.

The chain uses TRBV7-9 and TRBJ1-3, with D unresolved. The length of the CDR3 is 13 residues. V was shortened by 5 bases and J by 9 bases, with 14 bases between the two germline ends. The germline V gene encodes CDR1 SEHNR and CDR2 FQNEAQ (reference sequence). Here the CDR3 DNA reads TGTGCCAGCAGCCTAAACCCCCCAGGCACCATATATTTT. Its protein product is CASSLNPPGTIYF.

In this sample, this clone turned up a few times. The chain links TRBV11-2 to TRBJ2-7; D assignment may be TRBD1 or TRBD2 (5 bases each). Germline CDR1 SGHAT, CDR2 FQNNGV. The CDR3 is 16 residues long. V was trimmed by 0 bases and J by 6 bases, leaving 18 bases between them. This CDR3 reads CASSLEPGEAGSEQYF. DNA of the CDR3: TGTGCCAGCAGCTTAGAGCCGGGCGAGGCAGGGAGCGAGCAGTACTTC.

This clone was detected many times. CDR3 nucleotides: TGTGCCAGCAGCCAAGTTGCGCGGGCGCTTAGAGATGAGCAGTTCTTC. The encoded protein is CASSQVARALRDEQFF. The chain employs TRBV14 and TRBJ2-1; TRBD2 is a possible D gene (5 bases). Trimming shortened V by 1 base and J by 8 bases, and 18 bases separated the two germline ends. The CDR3 loop spans 16 amino acids. CDR1 and CDR2 from the germline V gene are SGHDN and FVKESK.

The genes are TRBV21-1 and TRBJ2-2; the table names TRBD1, a call not compared with the DNA. TRBV21-1 is listed as a pseudogene. This CDR3 is 15 amino acids long. CDR3 nucleotides: TGTGCCAGCAATGACAGGGGGGAGGCCACCGGGGAGCTGTTTTTT. Its translation: CASNDRGEATGELFF.

This clone was observed a few times. CDR3 amino acids: CASSLSSGPSADTQYF. DNA of the CDR3: TGTGCCAGCAGCTTATCGTCAGGGCCTTCGGCCGATACGCAGTATTTT. The J gene is TRBJ2-3, the V gene TRBV11-2; possibly TRBD1 for D (5 bases). Germline CDR1 reads SGHAT; CDR2 reads FQNNGV. The CDR3 is 16 amino acids. V was clipped by 2 bases and J by 6 bases, with 18 bases between them. The whole variable domain, remainder taken from reference TRBV11-2 and TRBJ2-3, is EAGVAQSPRYKIIEKRQSVAFWCNPISGHATLYWYQQILGQGPKLLIQFQNNGVVDDSQLPKDRFSAERLKGVDSTLKIQPAKLEDSAVYLCASSLSSGPSADTQYFGPGTRLTVL.

This clone appeared a few times. Other nucleotide sequences in the sample specify the same CDR3. The CDR3 spells CASSFSRYYGYTF. The CDR3 bases are TGTGCCAGCAGTTTCTCCAGGTACTATGGCTACACCTTC. V usage is TRBV28 and J usage is TRBJ1-2; D uncertain. CDR1 and CDR2 (germline): MDHEN, SYDVKM. Trimming took off 3 bases at V and 3 bases at J, with 8 bases between the two ends. This CDR3 comprises 13 residues.

V gene TRBV7-8 combines with J gene TRBJ1-1; TRBD1 might be the D (6 bases). The germline CDR1 and CDR2 sequences are SGHVS and FQNEAQ. This CDR3 has 15 residues. The V end lost 1 base, the J end lost 1 base, and 10 bases lay between the germline ends. The CDR3 nucleotides are TGTGCCAGCAGCTTAGGTGCCAGGGGGAACACTGAAGCTTTCTTT. It is translated as CASSLGARGNTEAFF.

This clone was seen more than once but under ten times. Other DNA variants within this sample encode the same CDR3. The rearrangement joins TRBV5-1 to TRBJ2-1, with 7 bases that match TRBD1. Trimming cost V 4 bases and J 3 bases; bases outside gene matches: 7. Germline V CDR1 and CDR2: SGHRS, YFSETQ. This CDR3 comprises 15 residues. The DNA for the CDR3 is TGCGCCAGCAGCCTGGACTCAGGGGGCTACAATGAGCAGTTCTTC. This encodes CASSLDSGGYNEQFF.

CDR3 region: CATGTSGKGEQFF. Here the CDR3 DNA reads TGTGCCACCGGGACTAGCGGGAAGGGTGAGCAGTTCTTC. The chain has TRBV27 and TRBJ2-1, with 13 bases lining up with TRBD2. Germline V gene data show CDR1 as MNHEY and CDR2 as SMNVEV (reference sequence). The V and J ends lost 10 bases and 9 bases, in that order; junction bases with no gene match: 6. The CDR3 has 13 amino acids.

The chain has TRBV10-3 and TRBJ2-6; 10 bases line up with TRBD1. V lost 0 bases and J lost 6; bases outside the gene matches: 2. The CDR3 sequence is 16 residues long. The germline CDR1 and CDR2 sequences are ENHRY and SYGVKD. The CDR3 DNA reads TGTGCCATCAGTGAGTCTGGGACAGGGGAGGCCAACGTCCTGACTTTC. It encodes CAISESGTGEANVLTF.

Only a few counts were recorded for this clone. V and J are TRBV6-6 and TRBJ1-2; D gene uncertain. Trimming removed 0 bases from V and 6 bases from J, with 14 bases in between. The CDR3 covers 15 residues. CDR1 is MNHNY, CDR2 SVGAGI, per germline (reference sequence). The CDR3 spells CASSYSESTRDGYTF. Written as DNA, the CDR3 is TGTGCCAGCAGTTACTCGGAGAGCACGCGAGATGGCTACACCTTC.

This chain joins TRBV7-3 and TRBJ2-5; possibly TRBD2 for D (6 bases). The germline V gene has CDR1 SGHTA and CDR2 FQGTGA. The CDR3 covers 14 residues. The germline V and J ends were trimmed by 5 bases and 8 bases, with 18 bases remaining between them. CDR3 DNA: TGTGCCAGCAGCCCTGGGACTGCCACGGGAACCCAGTACTTC. It yields the protein CASSPGTATGTQYF.